Shown below are 9 T cell receptor beta chains from a single sample sequenced in a study of blood T cell repertoires in COVID-19. The assay was immunoSEQ multiplex PCR, and TCRdb's table has in-frame clones only and misses some. Among approximately 340,000 clones listed, around 80% were seen once. The sequenced sample consisted of peripheral blood. These receptor sequences come from a man aged 25-45 years with active or convalescent COVID-19.

The chain carries TRBV29-1 and TRBJ2-1; the D gene is possibly TRBD2 (6 bases). Germline V lookup: CDR1 SQVTM, CDR2 ANQGSEA. V was trimmed by 6 bases and J by 5 bases, leaving 20 bases between them. The CDR3 consists of 15 residues. CDR3 in amino acids: CSVPFGAGLHNEQFF. CDR3 nucleotides: TGCAGCGTCCCCTTCGGAGCGGGCCTTCACAATGAGCAGTTCTTC.

V usage is TRBV10-3 and J usage is TRBJ2-5, with TRBD1 identical over 9 bases. The ends lost 2 bases at V and 0 bases at J; junction bases unmatched: 10. CDR1 and CDR2 from the germline V gene are ENHRY and SYGVKD. The CDR3 loop spans 18 amino acids. The CDR3 nucleotides are TGTGCCATCAGTGAGCAGTACCGGACAGGGGCCCACCAAGAGACCCAGTACTTC. Amino acids: CAISEQYRTGAHQETQYF.

The chain recombines TRBV11-1 with TRBJ2-7; the D is unclear. Per germline, CDR1 SGHAT and CDR2 FQDESV (reference sequence). The CDR3 runs to 13 residues. V gave up 0 bases and J gave up 6 bases, with 9 bases separating them. As DNA, the CDR3 is TGTGCCAGCAGCTTAGCGGCTAGTACCGAGCAGTACTTC. Encoded protein: CASSLAASTEQYF.

The genes are TRBV2 and TRBJ2-3, with D possibly TRBD2 on 7 matching bases. Germline V lookup: CDR1 SNHLY, CDR2 FYNNEI. The CDR3 runs to 14 residues. Between the trimmed V and J ends, which lost 3 bases and 9 bases, there was a span of 16 bases. The CDR3 loop is CASSDGPRGGTQYF. CDR3 nucleotides: TGTGCCAGCAGTGACGGGCCGAGGGGGGGGACGCAGTATTTT.

The CDR3 coding sequence is TGTGCCAGCAGTGAAACACCTAGCGGGAGATCAGAGCAGTTCTTC. This translates into CASSETPSGRSEQFF. The rearrangement links TRBV6-1 to TRBJ2-1; 10 bases fit TRBD2. This CDR3 is 15 amino acids long. J gave up 10 bases and V 2 bases, and 8 bases lay outside the gene matches. The V gene's germline CDR1 is MNHNS and CDR2 SASEGT.

This chain joins TRBV7-2 and TRBJ1-1; 9 bases agree with TRBD1. CDR1 and CDR2 from the germline V gene are SGHTA and FQGNSA. J gave up 10 bases and V 1 base, and 1 base lay outside the gene matches. This CDR3 is 12 amino acids long. The chain's CDR3 is CASSLDRGPAFF. CDR3 in DNA: TGTGCCAGCAGCTTAGACAGGGGGCCAGCTTTCTTT.

The J gene is TRBJ1-2, the V gene TRBV9, with 12 bases that match TRBD1. V was clipped by 4 bases and J by 6 bases; unmatched bases: 7. Germline V gene lookup returns CDR1 SGDLS and CDR2 YYNGEE. The CDR3 has 15 amino acids. DNA of the CDR3: TGTGCCAGCAGCCCTCGGGACAGGGGGCGAAATGGCTACACCTTC. This sequence encodes CASSPRDRGRNGYTF. Variable domain in full (rest from reference TRBV9 and TRBJ1-2): DSGVTQTPKHLITATGQRVTLRCSPRSGDLSVYWYQQSLDQGLQFLIQYYNGEERAKGNILERFSAQQFPDLHSELNLSSLELGDSALYFCASSPRDRGRNGYTFGSGTRLTVV.

The CDR3 nucleotides are TGTGCCAGCAGTTTACCGGAGAGCTCCTACAATGAGCAGTTCTTC. Encoded protein: CASSLPESSYNEQFF. The chain has TRBV28 and TRBJ2-1; no clear D. This CDR3 has 15 amino acids. Germline loops: CDR1 MDHEN, CDR2 SYDVKM. Trimming removed 2 bases at V and 0 bases at J, with 8 bases between.

This clone was observed once. The chain links TRBV30 to TRBJ1-4; no firm D call. The germline V gene encodes CDR1 GTSNPN and CDR2 SVGIG (reference sequence). The CDR3 has 16 amino acids. Trimming shortened V by 1 base and J by 8 bases, and 20 bases separated the two germline ends. This CDR3 is CAWSGSGGLRNEKLFF. In DNA form, the CDR3 reads TGTGCCTGGAGTGGCAGTGGAGGGCTGAGAAACGAAAAACTGTTTTTT.